Here is one TCR beta chain with its context. No antigen is known for it. The sample originates from a study of blood T cells in healthy people across ages. The V gene's germline CDR1 is SGHAT and CDR2 FQDESV (reference sequence). V lost 2 bases to trimming and J lost 0 bases; unmatched junction nucleotides: 10. This CDR3 region has 18 residues. Study-level findings and limits: Diversity was estimated from one million T cells, and these estimates were considered underestimates. Possibly confounding the expanded clonotype changes was the fact that donor CMV status was unknown.

Then a second PCR, running roughly 7 to 11 cycles, was carried out with a sample-barcoded 5' primer and a J-beta primer mix. All cDNA molecules were each tagged by a template-switch adaptor with 12 random nucleotides. Each sample yielded at least 3 million CDR3-containing paired-end reads. TCRdb independently ran MiXCR on the 5' RACE reads; one entry per CDR3 protein. Of 650,000 to 900,000 distinct CDR3 sequences listed, approximately 59% were seen once; the top ten hold 28%. Sequences were obtained from blood. The genes are TRBV11-1 and TRBJ1-1; TRBD1 matches 9 bases. The sequence was obtained from a man younger than 45 in good health. This CDR3 is CASSLSLDRGRLNTEAFF. CDR3 DNA sequence: TGTGCCAGCAGCTTAAGTCTGGACAGGGGAAGGTTGAACACTGAAGCTTTCTTT. Looking up the rest from reference TRBV11-1 and TRBJ1-1 gives the full variable domain: EAEVAQSPRYKITEKSQAVAFWCDPISGHATLYWYRQILGQGPELLVQFQDESVVDDSQLPKDRFSAERLKGVDSTLKIQPAELGDSAMYLCASSLSLDRGRLNTEAFFGQGTRLTVV.